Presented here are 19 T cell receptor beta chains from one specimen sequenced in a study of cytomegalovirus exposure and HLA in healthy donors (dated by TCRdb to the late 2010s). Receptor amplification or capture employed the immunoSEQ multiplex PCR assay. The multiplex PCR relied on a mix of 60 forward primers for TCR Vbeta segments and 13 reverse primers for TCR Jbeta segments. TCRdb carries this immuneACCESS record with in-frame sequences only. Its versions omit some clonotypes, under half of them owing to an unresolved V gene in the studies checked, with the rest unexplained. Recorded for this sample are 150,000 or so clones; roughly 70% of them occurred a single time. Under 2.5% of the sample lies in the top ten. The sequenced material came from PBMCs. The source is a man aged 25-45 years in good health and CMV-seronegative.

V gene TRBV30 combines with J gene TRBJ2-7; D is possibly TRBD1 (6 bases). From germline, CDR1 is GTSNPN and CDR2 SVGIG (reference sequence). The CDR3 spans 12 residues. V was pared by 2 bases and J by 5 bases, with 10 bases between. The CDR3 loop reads CAWSWQGHEQYF. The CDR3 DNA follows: TGTGCCTGGAGTTGGCAGGGGCACGAGCAGTACTTC.

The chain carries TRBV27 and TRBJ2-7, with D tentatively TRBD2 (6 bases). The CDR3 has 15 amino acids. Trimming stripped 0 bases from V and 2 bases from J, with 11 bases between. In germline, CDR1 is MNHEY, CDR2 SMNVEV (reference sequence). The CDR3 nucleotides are TGTGCCAGCAGTTTATCGGGAGGCGGAGCCTACGAGCAGTACTTC. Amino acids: CASSLSGGGAYEQYF.

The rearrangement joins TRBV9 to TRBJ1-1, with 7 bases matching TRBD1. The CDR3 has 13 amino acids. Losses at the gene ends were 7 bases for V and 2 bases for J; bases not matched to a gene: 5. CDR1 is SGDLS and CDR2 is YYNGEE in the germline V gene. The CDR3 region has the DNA TGTGCCAGCGGAACAGGGGTCAACACTGAAGCTTTCTTT. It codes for CASGTGVNTEAFF.

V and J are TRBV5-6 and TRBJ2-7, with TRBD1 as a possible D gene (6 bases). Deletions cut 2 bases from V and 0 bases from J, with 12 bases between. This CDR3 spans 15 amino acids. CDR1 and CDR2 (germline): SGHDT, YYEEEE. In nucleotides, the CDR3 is TGTGCCAGCAGCTTTTCGCAGGGGCTCTCCTACGAGCAGTACTTC. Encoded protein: CASSFSQGLSYEQYF.

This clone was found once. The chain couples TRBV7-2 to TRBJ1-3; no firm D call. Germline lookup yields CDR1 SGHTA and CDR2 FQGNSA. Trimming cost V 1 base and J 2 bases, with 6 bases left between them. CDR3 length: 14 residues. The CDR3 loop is CASSLGSAGNTIYF. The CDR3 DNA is TGTGCCAGCAGCTTAGGATCGGCTGGAAACACCATATATTTT.

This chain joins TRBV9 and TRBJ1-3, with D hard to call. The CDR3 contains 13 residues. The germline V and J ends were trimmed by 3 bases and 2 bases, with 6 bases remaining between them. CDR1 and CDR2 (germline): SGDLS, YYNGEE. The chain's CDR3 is CASSAPPGNTIYF. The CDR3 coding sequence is TGTGCCAGCAGCGCCCCTCCTGGAAACACCATATATTTT. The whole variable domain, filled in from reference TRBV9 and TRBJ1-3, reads DSGVTQTPKHLITATGQRVTLRCSPRSGDLSVYWYQQSLDQGLQFLIQYYNGEERAKGNILERFSAQQFPDLHSELNLSSLELGDSALYFCASSAPPGNTIYFGEGSWLTVV.

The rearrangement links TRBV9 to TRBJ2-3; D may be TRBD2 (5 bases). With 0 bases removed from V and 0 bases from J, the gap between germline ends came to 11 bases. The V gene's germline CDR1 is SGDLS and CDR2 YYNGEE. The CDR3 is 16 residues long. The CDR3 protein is CASSVGAETSTDTQYF. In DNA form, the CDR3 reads TGTGCCAGCAGCGTAGGAGCGGAAACTAGCACAGATACGCAGTATTTT.

In DNA, the CDR3 is TGTGCCAGCAGTTTCACCGGGACAGGGGGAAATCAGCCCCAGCATTTT. As protein: CASSFTGTGGNQPQHF. The chain uses TRBV27 and TRBJ1-5, with 11 bases fitting TRBD1. Trimming took 3 bases from V and 4 from J; bases not matched to a gene: 5. The CDR3 has 16 residues. CDR1 and CDR2 from the germline V gene are MNHEY and SMNVEV (reference sequence).

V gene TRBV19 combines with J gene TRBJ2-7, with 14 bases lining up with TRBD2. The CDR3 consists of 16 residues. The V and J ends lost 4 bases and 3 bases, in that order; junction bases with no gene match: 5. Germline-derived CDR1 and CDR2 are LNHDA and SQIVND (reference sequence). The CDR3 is CASSTRTSGGSYEQYF. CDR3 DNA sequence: TGTGCCAGTAGTACTCGGACTAGCGGGGGGAGCTACGAGCAGTACTTC.

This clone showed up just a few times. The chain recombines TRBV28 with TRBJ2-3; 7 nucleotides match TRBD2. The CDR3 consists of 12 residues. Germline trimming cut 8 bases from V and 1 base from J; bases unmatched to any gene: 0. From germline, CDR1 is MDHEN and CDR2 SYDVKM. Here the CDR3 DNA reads TGTGCCAGCGGGGGGGGCACAGATACGCAGTATTTT. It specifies CASGGGTDTQYF.

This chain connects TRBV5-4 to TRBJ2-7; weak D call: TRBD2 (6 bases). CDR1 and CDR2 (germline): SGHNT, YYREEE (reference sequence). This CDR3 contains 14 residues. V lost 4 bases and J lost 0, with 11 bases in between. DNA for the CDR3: TGTGCCAGCAGCCCGGAGGGCGGCTCCTACGAGCAGTACTTC. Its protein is CASSPEGGSYEQYF.

For the CDR3, the DNA is TGTGCCAGCACCCCTCCGCTGAGGGGGAGAAATCAGCCCCAGCATTTT. Translated: CASTPPLRGRNQPQHF. This chain uses TRBV6-4 with TRBJ1-5; possibly TRBD1 for D (6 bases). CDR1 and CDR2 from the germline V gene are MRHNA and SNTAGT. The CDR3 totals 16 residues. The ends were cut back, 7 bases at V and 4 bases at J, with 20 bases in the middle.

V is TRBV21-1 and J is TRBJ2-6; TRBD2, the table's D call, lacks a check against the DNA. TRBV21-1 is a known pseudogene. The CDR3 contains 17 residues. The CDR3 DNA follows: TGTGCCAGCAGGGGGGGGAACTCAGAGTCTGGGGCCAACGTCCTGACTTTC. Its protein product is CASRGGNSESGANVLTF.

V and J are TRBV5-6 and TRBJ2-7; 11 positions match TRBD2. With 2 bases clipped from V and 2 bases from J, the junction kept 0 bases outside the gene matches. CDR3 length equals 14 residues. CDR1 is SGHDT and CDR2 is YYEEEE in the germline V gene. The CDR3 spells CASSFSGGAYEQYF. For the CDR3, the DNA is TGTGCCAGCAGCTTTAGCGGGGGGGCCTACGAGCAGTACTTC. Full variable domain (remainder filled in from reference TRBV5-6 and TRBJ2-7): DAGVTQSPTHLIKTRGQQVTLRCSPKSGHDTVSWYQQALGQGPQFIFQYYEEEERQRGNFPDRFSGHQFPNYSSELNVNALLLGDSALYLCASSFSGGAYEQYFGPGTRLTVT.

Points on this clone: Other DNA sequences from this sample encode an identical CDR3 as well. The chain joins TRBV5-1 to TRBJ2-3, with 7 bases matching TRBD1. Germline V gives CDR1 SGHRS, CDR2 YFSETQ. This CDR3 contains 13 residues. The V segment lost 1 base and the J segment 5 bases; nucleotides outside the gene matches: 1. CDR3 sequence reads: CASSLNRGDTQYF. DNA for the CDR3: TGCGCCAGCAGCTTGAACAGGGGAGATACGCAGTATTTT.

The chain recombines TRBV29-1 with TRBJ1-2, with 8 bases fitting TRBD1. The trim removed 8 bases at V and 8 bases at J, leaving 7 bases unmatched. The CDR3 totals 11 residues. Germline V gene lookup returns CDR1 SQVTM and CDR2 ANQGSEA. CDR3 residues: CSSGQGEGYTF. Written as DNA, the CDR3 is TGCAGCAGCGGACAGGGAGAGGGCTACACCTTC.

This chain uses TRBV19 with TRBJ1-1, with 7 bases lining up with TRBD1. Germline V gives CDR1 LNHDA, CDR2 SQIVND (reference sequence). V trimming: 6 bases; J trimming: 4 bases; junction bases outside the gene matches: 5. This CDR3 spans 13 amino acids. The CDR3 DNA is TGTGCCAGTAGGGCAGGGGGAATCACTGAAGCTTTCTTT. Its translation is CASRAGGITEAFF.

The CDR3 protein is CASSLGQGPYNEQFF. The CDR3 DNA reads as TGCGCCAGCAGCTTGGGACAGGGACCCTACAATGAGCAGTTCTTC. V gene TRBV5-1 combines with J gene TRBJ2-1; TRBD1 agrees at 7 bases. V dropped 0 bases and J dropped 2; count of bases not matched to a gene: 2. The CDR3 totals 15 residues. Germline assignment: CDR1 SGHRS and CDR2 YFSETQ.

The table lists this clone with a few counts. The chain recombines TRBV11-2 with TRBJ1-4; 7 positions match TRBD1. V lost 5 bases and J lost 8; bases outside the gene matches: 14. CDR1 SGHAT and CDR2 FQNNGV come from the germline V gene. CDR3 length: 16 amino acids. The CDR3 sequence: CASSQGGSPSTEKLFF. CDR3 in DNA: TGTGCCAGCAGCCAGGGGGGCAGCCCCTCAACCGAAAAACTGTTTTTT.